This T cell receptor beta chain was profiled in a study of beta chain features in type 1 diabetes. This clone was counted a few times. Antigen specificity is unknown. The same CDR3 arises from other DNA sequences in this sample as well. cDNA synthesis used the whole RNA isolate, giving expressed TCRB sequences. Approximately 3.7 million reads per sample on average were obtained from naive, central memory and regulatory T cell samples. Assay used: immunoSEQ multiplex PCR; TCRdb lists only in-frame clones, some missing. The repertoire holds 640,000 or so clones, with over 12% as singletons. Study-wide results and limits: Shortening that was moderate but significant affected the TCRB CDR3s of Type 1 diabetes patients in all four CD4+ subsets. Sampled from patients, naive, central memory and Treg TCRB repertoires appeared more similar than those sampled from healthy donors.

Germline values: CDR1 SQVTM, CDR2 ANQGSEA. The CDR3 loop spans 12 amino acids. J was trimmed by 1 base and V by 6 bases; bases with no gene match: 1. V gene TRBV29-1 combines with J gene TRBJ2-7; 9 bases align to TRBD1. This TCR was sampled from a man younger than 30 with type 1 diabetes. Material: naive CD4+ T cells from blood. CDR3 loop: CSVGTGSYEQYF. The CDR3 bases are TGCAGCGTGGGGACAGGGTCCTACGAGCAGTACTTC.